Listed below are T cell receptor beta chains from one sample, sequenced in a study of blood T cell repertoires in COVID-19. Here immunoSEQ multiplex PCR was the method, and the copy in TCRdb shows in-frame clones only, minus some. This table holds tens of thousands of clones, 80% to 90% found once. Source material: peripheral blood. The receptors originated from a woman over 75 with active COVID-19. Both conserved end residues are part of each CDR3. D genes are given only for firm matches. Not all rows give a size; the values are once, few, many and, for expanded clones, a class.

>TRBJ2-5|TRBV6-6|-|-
TGTGCCAGCAGTTACTCTGGACACAACCAAGAGACCCAGTACTTC
CASSYSGHNQETQYF
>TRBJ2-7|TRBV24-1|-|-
TGTGCCACCATCAGGGTTCACGAGCAGTACTTC
CATIRVHEQYF
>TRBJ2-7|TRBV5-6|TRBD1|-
TGTGCCAGCAGCTCCCTGGGACAGGGGGCATCCTACGAGCAGTACTTC
CASSSLGQGASYEQYF
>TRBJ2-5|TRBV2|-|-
TGTGCCAGCACTCCCTGGGGGGGGCGGGAGACCCAGTACTTC
CASTPWGGRETQYF
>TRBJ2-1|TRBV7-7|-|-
TGTGCTAGCAGCCCCTATGGGAGCTCCTACAATGAGCAGTTCTTC
CASSPYGSSYNEQFF
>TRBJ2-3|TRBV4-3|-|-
TGCGCCAGCAGCCAAGAATTAGCTAGCTCTAGCACAGATACGCAGTATTTT
CASSQELASSSTDTQYF
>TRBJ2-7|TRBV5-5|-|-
TGTGCCAGCAGCGGTTTTGAGAGCTACGAGCAGTACTTC
CASSGFESYEQYF
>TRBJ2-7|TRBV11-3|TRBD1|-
TGTGCCAGCAGCTTAGAGGGGCAGGGGGCCGCCTACGAGCAGTACTTC
CASSLEGQGAAYEQYF
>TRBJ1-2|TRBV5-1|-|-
TGCGCCAGCAGCTTGGAGGGGGGGCCACGAGATGGCTACACCTTC
CASSLEGGPRDGYTF
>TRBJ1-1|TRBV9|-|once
TGTGCCAGCAGCGTAGACCCCCAGACAGTGACTGAAGCTTTCTTT
CASSVDPQTVTEAFF
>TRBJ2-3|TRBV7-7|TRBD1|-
TGTGCTAGCAGCTTAGACAGGGAAAATACGCAGTATTTT
CASSLDRENTQYF
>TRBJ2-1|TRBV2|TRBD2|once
TGTGCCAGCAGGGGACCGGGGGGGCCGGAGCAGTTCTTC
CASRGPGGPEQFF
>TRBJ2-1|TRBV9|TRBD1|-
TGTGCCAGCAGCTTAGGGACAGCCGATTACAATGAGCAGTTCTTC
CASSLGTADYNEQFF
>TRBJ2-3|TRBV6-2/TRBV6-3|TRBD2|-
TGTGCCAGCAGTTACCCCAAAGCGGGGGAAGGGCGAGATACGCAGTATTTT
CASSYPKAGEGRDTQYF
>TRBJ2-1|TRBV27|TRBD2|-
TGTGCCAGCAGTTTAGAACCCCCCCAAGCGGGGGGTTACAATGAGCAGTTCTTC
CASSLEPPQAGGYNEQFF
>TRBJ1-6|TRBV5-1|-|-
TGCGCCAGCAGCATTCAGACACTCTATAATTCACCCCTCCACTTT
CASSIQTLYNSPLHF
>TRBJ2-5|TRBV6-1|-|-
TGTGCCAGCAGTGAAGGTTGGGGCACGGAGACCCAGTACTTC
CASSEGWGTETQYF
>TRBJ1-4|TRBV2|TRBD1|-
TGTGCCAGCTTCCAGGGGGCTGGTGAAAAACTGTTTTTT
CASFQGAGEKLFF
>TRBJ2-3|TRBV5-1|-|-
TGCGCCAGCAGCTCGAACGCGGGGACGGGAGATACGCAGTATTTT
CASSSNAGTGDTQYF
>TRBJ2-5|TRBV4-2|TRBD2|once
TGTGCCAGCAGCCGTTCTAGCGGGGGGGCCGTAGAGACCCAGTACTTC
CASSRSSGGAVETQYF
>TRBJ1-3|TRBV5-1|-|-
TGCGCCAGCAGCTTGGAGCCCGGCTCTGGAAACACCATATATTTT
CASSLEPGSGNTIYF
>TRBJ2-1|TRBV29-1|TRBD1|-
TGCAGCGTTAGTTCCGGGACAGGGCGTTACGATGAGCAGTTCTTC
CSVSSGTGRYDEQFF
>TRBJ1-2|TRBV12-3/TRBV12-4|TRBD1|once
TGTGCCAGCAGCCTAAGGACAGGCTATGGCTACACCTTC
CASSLRTGYGYTF
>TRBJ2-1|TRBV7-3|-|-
TGTGCCAGCAGCCCACACCCCAACTCCTACAATGAGCAGTTCTTC
CASSPHPNSYNEQFF
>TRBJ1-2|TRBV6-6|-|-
TGTGCCAGCAGTTTAACACAGGGATCGACCTATGGCTACACCTTC
CASSLTQGSTYGYTF
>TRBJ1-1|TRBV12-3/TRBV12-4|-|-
TGTGCCAGCAGCCCAAGTTCGGGCACTGAAGCTTTCTTT
CASSPSSGTEAFF
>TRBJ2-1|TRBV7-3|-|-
TGTGCCAGCAGTTCAACTAGCCCCTCAGGGGAGCAGTTCTTC
CASSSTSPSGEQFF
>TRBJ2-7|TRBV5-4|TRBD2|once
TGTGCCAGCAGCTTCTCCTCCGTCGGGGGGGCCTACGAGCAGTACTTC
CASSFSSVGGAYEQYF
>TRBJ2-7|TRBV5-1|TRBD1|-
TGCGCCAGCAGCCGTACAGGGGGTCCCTACGAGCAGTACTTC
CASSRTGGPYEQYF
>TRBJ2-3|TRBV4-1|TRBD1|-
TGCGCCAGCAGCCAACCTTATACGGGACAGGGTAAAGATACGCAGTATTTT
CASSQPYTGQGKDTQYF
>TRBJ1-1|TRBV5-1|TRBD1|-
TGCGCCAGCAGCTTGACCCCAGGGGGGGAAGCTTTCTTT
CASSLTPGGEAFF
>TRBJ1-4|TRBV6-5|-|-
TGTGCCAGCAGTTACCTCCAGTCAACTAATGAAAAACTGTTTTTT
CASSYLQSTNEKLFF
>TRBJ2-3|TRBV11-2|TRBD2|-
TGTGCCAGCAGCCTCGCCGCGTCTAGCGGGGGGGAAGATACGCAGTATTTT
CASSLAASSGGEDTQYF
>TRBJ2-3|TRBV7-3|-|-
TGTGCCAGCAGCTTACAACCGGGGGGCTTAGATACGCAGTATTTT
CASSLQPGGLDTQYF
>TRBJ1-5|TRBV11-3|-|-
TGTGCCAGCAGCTTAGAGGGTGTTAGGGCAGGGCGTGATGGCAATCAGCCCCAGCATTTT
CASSLEGVRAGRDGNQPQHF
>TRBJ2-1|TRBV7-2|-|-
TGTGCCAGCAGCTTAGTAGCTTACAATGAGCAGTTCTTC
CASSLVAYNEQFF
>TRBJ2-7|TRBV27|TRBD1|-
TGTGCCAGCAGTTCCCCCCCGGGACAGGGCTCCTACGAGCAGTACTTC
CASSSPPGQGSYEQYF
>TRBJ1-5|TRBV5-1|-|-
TGCGCCAGCAGCTTCGGACAGCCTAATCAGCCCCAGCATTTT
CASSFGQPNQPQHF
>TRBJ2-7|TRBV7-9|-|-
TGTGCCAGCAGCCCTGTCTCCTACGAGCAGTACTTC
CASSPVSYEQYF
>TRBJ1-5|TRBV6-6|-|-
TGTGCCAGCAGTTACTCTGGGGCCCAGCCCCAGCATTTT
CASSYSGAQPQHF
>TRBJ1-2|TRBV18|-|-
TGTGCCACCGGCAGGGAGGGCTATGGCTACACCTTC
CATGREGYGYTF
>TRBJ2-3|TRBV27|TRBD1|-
TGTGCCAGCACCAAGGACAGGGCGGGTACGCAGTATTTT
CASTKDRAGTQYF
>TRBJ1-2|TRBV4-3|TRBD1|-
TGCGCCAGCAGCCAAGGGACAGGGGAGATCTATGGCTACACCTTC
CASSQGTGEIYGYTF
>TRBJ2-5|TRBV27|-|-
TGTGCCAGCAGTTTATTGGAGGGGACCCAGTACTTC
CASSLLEGTQYF
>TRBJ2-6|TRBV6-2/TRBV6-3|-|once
TGTGCCAGCAGACCTAGGGCCCTAGCAGCCTATTCTGGGGCCAACGTCCTGACTTTC
CASRPRALAAYSGANVLTF
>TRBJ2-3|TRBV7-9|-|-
TGTGCCAGCAGCTTGCAGGGCTCAGATACGCAGTATTTT
CASSLQGSDTQYF
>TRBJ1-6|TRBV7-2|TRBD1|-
TGTGCCAGCAGCTTAGCCCCCCCCGACAGGGCGAATTCACCCCTCCACTTT
CASSLAPPDRANSPLHF
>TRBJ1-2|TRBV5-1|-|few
TGCGCCAGCACCCTAAGCGACGGAAACTATGGCTACACCTTC
CASTLSDGNYGYTF
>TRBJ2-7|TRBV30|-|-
TGTGCCTGGAGTGTCAGGGAAAACCACGAGCAGTACTTC
CAWSVRENHEQYF
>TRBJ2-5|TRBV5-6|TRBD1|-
TGTGCCAGCAGCCGGGACAGGGTTGGGGGATTGGAGACCCAGTACTTC
CASSRDRVGGLETQYF
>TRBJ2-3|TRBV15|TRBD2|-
TGTGCCACCAGCAGAGATACTAGCGGTAGCACAGATACGCAGTATTTT
CATSRDTSGSTDTQYF
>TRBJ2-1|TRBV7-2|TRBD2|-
TGTGCCAGCAGCGTCGGGACTAGCGGGGGCAGCTACAATGAGCAGTTCTTC
CASSVGTSGGSYNEQFF
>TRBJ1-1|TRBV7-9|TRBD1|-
TGTGCCAGCAGCCACGACAGGGGGCGCCGGAAGGACACTGAAGCTTTCTTT
CASSHDRGRRKDTEAFF
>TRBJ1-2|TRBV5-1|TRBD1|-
TGCGCCAGCAGCTTGGCGGAGGGGGCTGGTGGCTACACCTTC
CASSLAEGAGGYTF
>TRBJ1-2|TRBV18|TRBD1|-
TGTGCCAGCTCATTCCTCAAGGACAGGGGTTATGGCTACACCTTC
CASSFLKDRGYGYTF
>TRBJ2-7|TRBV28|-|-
TGTGCCAGCAGTCCCCGAGACTCCCAGTACTTC
CASSPRDSQYF
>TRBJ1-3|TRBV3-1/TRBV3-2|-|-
TGTGCCAGCAGTCAGACTTTCTCCTCTGGAAACACCATATATTTT
CASSQTFSSGNTIYF
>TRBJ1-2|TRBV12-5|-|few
TGTGCTAGTGGTTTGTCCTCGACTGCTGGCTACACCTTC
CASGLSSTAGYTF
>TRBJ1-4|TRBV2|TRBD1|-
TGTGCCAGCAGTCCCGGGACAGGTTCTAATGAAAAACTGTTTTTT
CASSPGTGSNEKLFF